The clone carrying this TCR beta chain was picked up many times. What it binds is unknown. Patients underwent thyroid surgery, and none had received any treatment before it. This sample is part of a study of metastatic and nonmetastatic thyroid tumors. In the study overall: Comparative analysis of repertoires was undertaken across blood and tumor or nodule tissue obtained from malignant and benign thyroid patients.

General study results and limits: It was reported that TCR beta diversity was significantly higher in malignant thyroid tumors than benign nodules, in blood and tumor.

How the authors handled the data: Between-group CDR3 differences, defined by clinicopathological status, yielded a distant-metastasis classifier for papillary thyroid cancer. With MiXCR, TCRdb called clones anew from the PCR reads. In this record, the V and J calls reflect TCRdb's handling and not the investigators' own analysis. The sample holds about 43,000 clones, roughly 3.1% seen once. The germline V and J ends were trimmed by 6 bases and 4 bases, with 12 bases remaining between them. CDR3 length: 13 amino acids. Germline V gives CDR1 KGHSH, CDR2 LQKENI. The gene calls are TRBV18 and TRBJ1-1, with D unresolved. The sequence was obtained from a female donor with papillary thyroid cancer or a benign thyroid nodule (not recorded which). Some clones in this sample may be carry-over from other donors' samples. Input material: blood. The CDR3 sequence: CASSSSIGTEAFF. CDR3 coding DNA: TGTGCCAGCTCGTCATCAATTGGCACTGAAGCTTTCTTT.